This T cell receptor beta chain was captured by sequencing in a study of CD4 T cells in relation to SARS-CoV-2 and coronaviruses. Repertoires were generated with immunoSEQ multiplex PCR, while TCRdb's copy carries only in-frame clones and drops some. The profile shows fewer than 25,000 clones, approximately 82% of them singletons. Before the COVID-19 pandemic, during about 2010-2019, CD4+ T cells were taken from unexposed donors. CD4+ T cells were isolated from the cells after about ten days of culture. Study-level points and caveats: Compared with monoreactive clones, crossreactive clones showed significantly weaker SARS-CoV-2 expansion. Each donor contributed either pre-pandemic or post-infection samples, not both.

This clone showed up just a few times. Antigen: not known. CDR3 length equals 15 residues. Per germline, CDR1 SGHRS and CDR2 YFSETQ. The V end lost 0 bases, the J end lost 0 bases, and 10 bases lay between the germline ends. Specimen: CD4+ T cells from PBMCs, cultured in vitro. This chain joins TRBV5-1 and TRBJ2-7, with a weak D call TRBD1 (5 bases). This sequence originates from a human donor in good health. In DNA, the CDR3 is TGCGCCAGCAGCTTGGAAACAGGAGACTCCTACGAGCAGTACTTC. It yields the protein CASSLETGDSYEQYF.